This passage covers 28 T cell receptor beta chains from one sample sequenced in a study of cytomegalovirus exposure and HLA in healthy donors. Only in-frame clones appear in the TCRdb table, and some are missing; sequencing was by immunoSEQ multiplex PCR. The table includes 90,000 to 100,000 clones, approximately 84% detected once. Sequencing input: PBMCs. These receptors were taken from a man aged 18 to 35 in good health and CMV-seropositive.

The chain carries TRBV2 and TRBJ1-1; 11 bases line up with TRBD1. The CDR3 has 17 amino acids. V trimming: 8 bases; J trimming: 8 bases; junction bases outside the gene matches: 19. The germline V gene encodes CDR1 SNHLY and CDR2 FYNNEI. In DNA, the CDR3 is TGTGCCAGCGCGAAGGACAGGGGGCGCTTAATTCCCACCGAAGCTTTCTTT. Protein product: CASAKDRGRLIPTEAFF.

V is TRBV7-7 and J is TRBJ2-7, with D perhaps matching TRBD2 (5 bases). CDR1 SSHAT and CDR2 FNYEAQ come from the germline V gene (reference sequence). Trimming stripped 3 bases from V and 5 bases from J, with 17 bases between. CDR3 length: 15 residues. The CDR3 is CASSFTPGGTDEQYF. Here the CDR3 DNA reads TGTGCCAGCAGCTTCACCCCTGGAGGTACAGACGAGCAGTACTTC.

V gene TRBV4-3 combines with J gene TRBJ1-6; D not certain. The V and J ends lost 4 bases and 3 bases respectively, with 7 bases between them. Germline assignment: CDR1 LGHNA and CDR2 YSLEER. The CDR3 runs 14 residues. CDR3 residues: CASSPGIYNSPLHF. The DNA of the CDR3 is TGCGCCAGCAGCCCCGGGATCTATAATTCACCCCTCCACTTT.

This clone came up once. The chain is built from TRBV28 and TRBJ2-1; 8 bases line up with TRBD2. Germline V gives CDR1 MDHEN, CDR2 SYDVKM. This CDR3 region has 13 residues. V lost 3 bases and J lost 10; bases outside the gene matches: 5. CDR3 protein: CASSFQQREEQFF. Here the CDR3 DNA reads TGTGCCAGCAGTTTCCAGCAGCGGGAGGAGCAGTTCTTC.

This chain connects TRBV5-5 to TRBJ2-1; D is ambiguous. Trimming cost V 0 bases and J 9 bases, with 10 bases left between them. The CDR3 loop spans 13 amino acids. Germline-derived CDR1 and CDR2 are SGHKS and YYEKEE (reference sequence). CDR3 DNA: TGTGCCAGCAGCTTGGCCCCCTTATTTGAGCAGTTCTTC. This codes for CASSLAPLFEQFF.

As regards this clone: Within the sample, other DNA sequences also encode this same CDR3. This sequence joins TRBV19 and TRBJ2-7; D unresolved. V was trimmed by 3 bases and J by 1 base, leaving 10 bases between them. The germline CDR1 and CDR2 sequences are LNHDA and SQIVND (reference sequence). The CDR3 consists of 14 residues. CDR3 sequence (DNA): TGTGCCAGTAGTATTAATGGTGAGTCCTACGAGCAGTACTTC. It specifies CASSINGESYEQYF. The complete variable domain, with remaining parts taken from reference TRBV19 and TRBJ2-7, reads DGGITQSPKYLFRKEGQNVTLSCEQNLNHDAMYWYRQDPGQGLRLIYYSQIVNDFQKGDIAEGYSVSREKKESFPLTVTSAQKNPTAFYLCASSINGESYEQYFGPGTRLTVT.

The V call is TRBV4-2, the J call TRBJ2-5, with 11 nucleotides matching TRBD2. Unmatched junction bases numbered 7, after V lost 4 bases and J lost 3 bases. Germline V gene sequence: CDR1 LGHNA, CDR2 YNFKEQ. CDR3 length: 16 residues. The DNA for the CDR3 is TGTGCCAGCAGCCGCACGACTAGCGGGGAAAAAGAGACCCAGTACTTC. Translating gives CASSRTTSGEKETQYF.

This clone was seen a few times. The rearrangement uses TRBV9 and TRBJ2-2; TRBD2 matches at 11 bases. The J segment lost 1 base and the V segment lost 4 bases, leaving 3 bases of the junction unmatched. The CDR3 spans 16 residues. Per germline, CDR1 SGDLS and CDR2 YYNGEE. Here the CDR3 reads CASSRGLAENTGELFF. In nucleotides, the CDR3 is TGTGCCAGCAGCCGGGGACTAGCGGAGAACACCGGGGAGCTGTTTTTT.

CDR3 amino acids: CASSVALGATNEKLFF. CDR3 DNA: TGTGCCAGCAGCGTAGCGTTAGGGGCAACTAATGAAAAACTGTTTTTT. J is TRBJ1-4 and V is TRBV9, with a possible D match to TRBD1 (5 bases). The germline V gene has CDR1 SGDLS and CDR2 YYNGEE. V was trimmed by 0 bases and J by 0 bases, leaving 9 bases between them. The CDR3 has 16 residues.

The genes are TRBV11-2 and TRBJ1-5; no clear D. CDR1 SGHAT and CDR2 FQNNGV come from the germline V gene. The CDR3 runs 14 residues. Trimming cost V 0 bases and J 4 bases, with 7 bases left between them. In DNA, the CDR3 is TGTGCCAGCAGCTTAGATGGGCCAAATCAGCCCCAGCATTTT. Protein: CASSLDGPNQPQHF.

This rearrangement joins TRBV7-3 to TRBJ1-1, with a weak D call TRBD1 (5 bases). The V and J ends lost 1 base and 5 bases respectively, with 17 bases between them. The CDR3 sequence is 16 residues long. In germline, CDR1 is SGHTA, CDR2 FQGTGA. CDR3 nucleotides: TGTGCCAGCAGCTTAATGGGGACTAAAATCGCGACTGAAGCTTTCTTT. Amino acid sequence: CASSLMGTKIATEAFF.

The chain combines TRBV7-6 with TRBJ2-2; a weak D match, TRBD1 (5 bases). The CDR3 totals 16 residues. V dropped 2 bases and J dropped 2 bases, with 12 bases sitting between them. Germline CDR1 and CDR2: SGHVS and FNYEAQ. The CDR3 DNA follows: TGTGCCAGCAGCTTATTCGGGCAGGGAAACACCGGGGAGCTGTTTTTT. Amino acids: CASSLFGQGNTGELFF.

For the CDR3, the DNA is TGCGCCAGCAGCTTGGAGGGGACTGCAACTAATGAAAAACTGTTTTTT. This encodes CASSLEGTATNEKLFF. The chain combines TRBV5-1 with TRBJ1-4; a weak D match, TRBD1 (5 bases). The germline V and J ends were trimmed by 0 bases and 0 bases, with 9 bases remaining between them. The CDR3 contains 16 residues. Germline V gene sequence: CDR1 SGHRS, CDR2 YFSETQ.

The V gene is TRBV19, the J gene TRBJ2-1, with D perhaps matching TRBD2 (5 bases). This CDR3 is built from 14 residues. The V gene lost 5 bases and the J gene lost 4 bases, with 12 bases spanning the gap. CDR1 is LNHDA, CDR2 SQIVND, per germline (reference sequence). The CDR3 sequence: CASSPTGTYNEQFF. CDR3 coding DNA: TGTGCCAGTAGTCCTACGGGAACTTACAATGAGCAGTTCTTC. Complete variable domain (other parts from reference TRBV19 and TRBJ2-1): DGGITQSPKYLFRKEGQNVTLSCEQNLNHDAMYWYRQDPGQGLRLIYYSQIVNDFQKGDIAEGYSVSREKKESFPLTVTSAQKNPTAFYLCASSPTGTYNEQFFGPGTRLTVL.

V usage is TRBV6-4 and J usage is TRBJ2-2; tentative D call: TRBD1 (5 bases). Germline V gene lookup returns CDR1 MRHNA and CDR2 SNTAGT. The CDR3 consists of 16 residues. Trimming removed 3 bases from V and 2 bases from J, with 13 bases in between. CDR3 sequence: CASSELGARNTGELFF. The CDR3 bases are TGTGCCAGCAGTGAATTAGGGGCGCGAAACACCGGGGAGCTGTTTTTT.

This clone was seen only once. The chain carries TRBV7-8 and TRBJ2-5; 7 bases agree with TRBD2. The germline gives CDR1 SGHVS, CDR2 FQNEAQ. The CDR3 runs 13 residues. V shed 4 bases, J shed 5 bases, and the junction held 4 bases outside the gene matches. The CDR3 reads CASSSREGETQYF. CDR3 nucleotide sequence: TGTGCCAGCAGCTCCAGGGAGGGCGAGACCCAGTACTTC.

The chain has TRBV5-1 and TRBJ2-7, with TRBD2 identical over 12 bases. CDR3 length: 18 residues. Germline lookup yields CDR1 SGHRS and CDR2 YFSETQ. After removal of 7 bases from V and 1 base from J, the junction contained 15 bases not matched to a gene. As DNA, the CDR3 is TGCGCCAGCGCCGCGAGTTCGACTAGCGGGAGTACTTCCTACGAGCAGTACTTC. Translating it yields CASAASSTSGSTSYEQYF.

Comments on this clone: The sample contains more than one DNA sequence encoding this CDR3. The V call is TRBV28, the J call TRBJ2-7; 9 nucleotides line up with TRBD2. The V segment lost 2 bases and the J segment 4 bases; nucleotides outside the gene matches: 0. CDR1 and CDR2 (germline): MDHEN, SYDVKM. CDR3 length equals 13 residues. The CDR3 nucleotides are TGTGCCAGCAGTTTAGCGGGAGGGTACGAGCAGTACTTC. Its translation: CASSLAGGYEQYF.

The V gene is TRBV5-1, the J gene TRBJ1-4; TRBD1 might be the D (6 bases). The V gene's germline CDR1 is SGHRS and CDR2 YFSETQ. There are 14 residues in the CDR3. V lost 2 bases, J lost 6 bases, and 11 bases lay in between. The DNA of the CDR3 is TGCGCCAGCAGCTTAGGGGGTTTTTATGAAAAACTGTTTTTT. Its translation is CASSLGGFYEKLFF. Based on the CDR3 plus reference TRBV5-1 and TRBJ1-4, the full variable domain is KAGVTQTPRYLIKTRGQQVTLSCSPISGHRSVSWYQQTPGQGLQFLFEYFSETQRNKGNFPGRFSGRQFSNSRSEMNVSTLELGDSALYLCASSLGGFYEKLFFGSGTQLSVL.

The chain joins TRBV28 to TRBJ2-6, with 7 bases lining up with TRBD1. With V trimmed by 7 bases and J by 1 base, 4 bases remained unmatched. Germline V gene lookup returns CDR1 MDHEN and CDR2 SYDVKM. The CDR3 sequence is 15 residues long. The DNA for the CDR3 is TGTGCCAGCAACCTACAGGGGTCTGGGGCCAACGTCCTGACTTTC. Protein product: CASNLQGSGANVLTF.

This sequence joins TRBV5-6 and TRBJ1-4, with no clear D. The CDR3 length is 14 residues. The ends were cut back, 1 base at V and 8 bases at J, with 12 bases in the middle. CDR1 and CDR2 from the germline V gene are SGHDT and YYEEEE. CDR3 in DNA: TGTGCCAGCAGCTTGTTTACCGCGGAAGAAAAACTGTTTTTT. Its translation: CASSLFTAEEKLFF.

The chain carries TRBV19 and TRBJ2-7; a possible D gene is TRBD2 (6 bases). The germline gives CDR1 LNHDA, CDR2 SQIVND (reference sequence). The CDR3 is made up of 15 amino acids. Trimming removed 3 bases at V and 3 bases at J, with 15 bases between. In DNA form, the CDR3 reads TGTGCCAGTAGTATTCACGGAGGGGAATACTACGAGCAGTACTTC. This codes for CASSIHGGEYYEQYF.

This clone occurred once. V and J are TRBV6-4 and TRBJ2-3; TRBD2 matches at 9 bases. CDR1 is MRHNA and CDR2 is SNTAGT in the germline V gene. J was trimmed by 1 base and V by 6 bases; bases with no gene match: 8. The CDR3 spans 16 residues. The CDR3 nucleotides are TGTGCCAGCAGCACTATTAGCGGGGGCGGCACAGATACGCAGTATTTT. It yields the protein CASSTISGGGTDTQYF.

The chain couples TRBV29-1 to TRBJ2-3; 8 positions match TRBD1. This CDR3 is built from 12 residues. With 5 bases clipped from V and 5 bases from J, the junction kept 3 bases outside the gene matches. Germline CDR1 reads SQVTM; CDR2 reads ANQGSEA. CDR3 amino acids: CSVNGQGDTQYF. The CDR3 DNA reads TGCAGCGTTAACGGACAGGGAGATACGCAGTATTTT.

The V call is TRBV12-5, the J call TRBJ2-7; a weak D match, TRBD1 (6 bases). This CDR3 region has 16 residues. Trimming took 6 bases from V and 2 from J, leaving 20 bases between them. The germline CDR1 and CDR2 sequences are LGHNT and FRNRAP. The CDR3 DNA reads as TGTGCTAGTGGCACCCCAGGGGCAGGGCGGACCTACGAGCAGTACTTC. Protein: CASGTPGAGRTYEQYF. The entire variable domain, with the rest obtained from reference TRBV12-5 and TRBJ2-7, is as follows: DARVTQTPRHKVTEMGQEVTMRCQPILGHNTVFWYRQTMMQGLELLAYFRNRAPLDDSGMPKDRFSAEMPDATLATLKIQPSEPRDSAVYFCASGTPGAGRTYEQYFGPGTRLTVT.

The V call is TRBV18, the J call TRBJ1-5; D might be TRBD1 (6 bases). CDR3 length equals 13 residues. The germline gives CDR1 KGHSH, CDR2 LQKENI. V lost 6 bases and J lost 2, with 8 bases in between. CDR3 in amino acids: CASSRTGNQPQHF. CDR3 nucleotide sequence: TGTGCCAGCTCCAGGACAGGCAATCAGCCCCAGCATTTT.

V and J are TRBV10-3 and TRBJ1-5; no reliable D call. The CDR3 has 13 amino acids. Germline V gives CDR1 ENHRY, CDR2 SYGVKD. With 0 bases removed from V and 5 bases from J, the gap between germline ends came to 5 bases. The CDR3 region is CAISESTDQPQHF. CDR3 nucleotides: TGTGCCATCAGTGAGTCTACGGATCAGCCCCAGCATTTT.

V gene TRBV27 combines with J gene TRBJ2-7, with 7 bases fitting TRBD2. Germline V gives CDR1 MNHEY, CDR2 SMNVEV (reference sequence). The CDR3 spans 13 residues. The V segment lost 6 bases and the J segment 3 bases; nucleotides outside the gene matches: 5. CDR3 coding DNA: TGTGCCAGCAGAGCTGGGGGGGACTACGAGCAGTACTTC. This gives the protein CASRAGGDYEQYF.